This entry lists 2 T cell receptor beta chains sequenced from one sample in a study of blood T cells in healthy people across ages. The second PCR ran roughly 6 to 11 cycles with a sample-barcoded 5' primer and J-beta primers. TCRdb reanalysed the 5' RACE reads using MiXCR and keeps one entry per CDR3 protein. The data show over 1.5 million distinct CDR3 sequences, 49% seen once. Sequencing used blood. The receptors shown here come from a woman between 35 and 50 years old in good health.

The chain is built from TRBV20-1 and TRBJ2-7; 8 bases fit TRBD2. In germline, CDR1 is DFQATT, CDR2 SNEGSKA (reference sequence). V was pared by 6 bases and J by 2 bases, with 9 bases of the junction left unmatched. The CDR3 totals 14 residues. The CDR3 sequence is CSALTGTSPYEQYF. Written as DNA, the CDR3 is TGCAGTGCCCTAACCGGGACTAGTCCCTACGAGCAGTACTTC.

CDR3 in DNA: TGCAGCGTCACGAGGAGGAACTATGGCTACACCTTC. Protein: CSVTRRNYGYTF. J is TRBJ1-2 and V is TRBV29-1; D uncertain. This CDR3 has 12 amino acids. V was clipped by 6 bases and J by 2 bases, with 10 bases between them. CDR1 and CDR2 from the germline V gene are SQVTM and ANQGSEA.